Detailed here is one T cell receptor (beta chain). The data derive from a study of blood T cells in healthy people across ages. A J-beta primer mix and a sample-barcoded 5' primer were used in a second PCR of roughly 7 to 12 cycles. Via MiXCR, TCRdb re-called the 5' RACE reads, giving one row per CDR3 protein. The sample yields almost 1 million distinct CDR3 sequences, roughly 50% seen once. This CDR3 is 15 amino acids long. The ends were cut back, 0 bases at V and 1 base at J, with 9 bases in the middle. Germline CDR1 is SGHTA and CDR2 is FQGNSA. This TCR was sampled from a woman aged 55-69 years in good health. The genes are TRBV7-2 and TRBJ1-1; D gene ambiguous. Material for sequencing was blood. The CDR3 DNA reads TGTGCCAGCAGCTTAGCTATGGTGACGAACACTGAAGCTTTCTTT. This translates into CASSLAMVTNTEAFF.